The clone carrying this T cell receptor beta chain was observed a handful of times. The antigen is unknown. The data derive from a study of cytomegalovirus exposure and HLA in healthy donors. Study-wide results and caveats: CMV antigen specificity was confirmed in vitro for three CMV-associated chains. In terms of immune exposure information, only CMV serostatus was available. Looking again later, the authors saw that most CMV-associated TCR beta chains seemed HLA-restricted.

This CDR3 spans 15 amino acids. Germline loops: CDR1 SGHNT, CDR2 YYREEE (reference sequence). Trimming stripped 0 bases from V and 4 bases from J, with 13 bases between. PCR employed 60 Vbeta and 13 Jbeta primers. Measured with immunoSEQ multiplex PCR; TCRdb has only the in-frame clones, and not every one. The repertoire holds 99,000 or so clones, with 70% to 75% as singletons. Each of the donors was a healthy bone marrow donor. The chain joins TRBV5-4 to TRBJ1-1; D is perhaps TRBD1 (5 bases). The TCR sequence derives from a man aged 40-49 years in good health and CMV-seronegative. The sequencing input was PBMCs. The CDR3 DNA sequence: TGTGCCAGCAGCTTGGAAGCGACAGCACTCACTGAAGCTTTCTTT. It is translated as CASSLEATALTEAFF.